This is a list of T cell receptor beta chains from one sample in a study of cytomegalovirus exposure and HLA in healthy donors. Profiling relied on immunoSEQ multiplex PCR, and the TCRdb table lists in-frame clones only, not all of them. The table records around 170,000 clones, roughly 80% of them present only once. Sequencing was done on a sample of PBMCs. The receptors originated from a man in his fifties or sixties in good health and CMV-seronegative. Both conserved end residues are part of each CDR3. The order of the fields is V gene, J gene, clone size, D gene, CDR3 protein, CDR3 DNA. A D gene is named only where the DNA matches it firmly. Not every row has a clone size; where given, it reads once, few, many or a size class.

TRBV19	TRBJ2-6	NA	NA	CASTSPLGGANVLTF	TGTGCCAGTACCTCCCCTCTAGGAGGGGCCAACGTCCTGACTTTC
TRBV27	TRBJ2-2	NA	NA	CASSFGDEELFF	TGTGCCAGCAGTTTCGGGGATGAGGAGCTGTTTTTT
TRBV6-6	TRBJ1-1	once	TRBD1	CASRTQGVNTEAFF	TGTGCCAGCAGGACGCAGGGGGTCAACACTGAAGCTTTCTTT
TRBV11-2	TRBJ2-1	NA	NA	CASSGTRGSYNEQFF	TGTGCCAGCAGCGGAACCAGAGGCTCCTACAATGAGCAGTTCTTC
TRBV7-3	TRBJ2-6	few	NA	CASSLFSSGANVLTF	TGTGCCAGCAGCTTATTCAGCTCTGGGGCCAACGTCCTGACTTTC
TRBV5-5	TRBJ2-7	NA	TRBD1	CASGLGRQGYDEQYF	TGTGCCAGCGGCTTGGGTAGACAGGGATATGACGAGCAGTACTTC
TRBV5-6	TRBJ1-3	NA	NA	CASSLRGTGNTIYF	TGTGCCAGCAGCTTAAGGGGCACTGGAAACACCATATATTTT
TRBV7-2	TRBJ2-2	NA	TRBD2	CASSVTSGVWGGELFF	TGTGCCAGCAGCGTGACTAGCGGGGTCTGGGGGGGGGAGCTGTTTTTT
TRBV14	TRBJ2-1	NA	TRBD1	CASSPRGHEQFF	TGTGCCAGCAGCCCCAGGGGGCATGAGCAGTTCTTC
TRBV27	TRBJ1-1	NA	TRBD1	CASSAGQQNEAFF	TGTGCCAGCAGTGCGGGACAGCAAAATGAAGCTTTCTTT
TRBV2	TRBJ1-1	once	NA	CASRPQLLNTEAFF	TGTGCCAGCAGGCCCCAGTTACTGAACACTGAAGCTTTCTTT
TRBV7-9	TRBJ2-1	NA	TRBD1	CASSLTGGLGYNEQFF	TGTGCCAGCAGCTTGACAGGGGGATTAGGGTACAATGAGCAGTTCTTC
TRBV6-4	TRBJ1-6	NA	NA	CASSEGTLNSPLHF	TGTGCCAGCAGTGAAGGGACACTTAATTCACCCCTCCACTTT
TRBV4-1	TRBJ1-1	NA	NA	CASSQDTRGTEAFF	TGCGCCAGCAGCCAAGACACCCGGGGTACTGAAGCTTTCTTT
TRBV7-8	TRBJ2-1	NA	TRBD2	CASSSWTSYNEQFF	TGTGCCAGCAGCTCCTGGACTAGCTACAATGAGCAGTTCTTC
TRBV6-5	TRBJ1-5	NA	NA	CASSDSHSNQPQHF	TGTGCCAGCAGTGACAGTCATAGCAATCAGCCCCAGCATTTT
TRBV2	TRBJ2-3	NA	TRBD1	CASNGDRGDTDTQYF	TGTGCCAGCAATGGAGACAGGGGCGATACAGATACGCAGTATTTT
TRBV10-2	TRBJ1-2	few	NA	CASQGNDGYTF	TGCGCCAGTCAGGGGAACGACGGCTACACCTTC
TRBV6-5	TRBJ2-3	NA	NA	CASSYTGQMQYF	TGTGCCAGCAGTTACACCGGACAGATGCAGTATTTT
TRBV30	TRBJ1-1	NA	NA	CAWSPGIEAFF	TGTGCCTGGAGCCCAGGGATTGAAGCTTTCTTT
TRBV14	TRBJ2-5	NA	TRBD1	CASSQSDRGRETQYF	TGTGCCAGCAGCCAGTCCGACAGGGGTCGAGAGACCCAGTACTTC
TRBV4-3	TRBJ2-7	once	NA	CASSQAPGPYEQYF	TGCGCCAGCAGCCAAGCCCCAGGGCCCTACGAGCAGTACTTC
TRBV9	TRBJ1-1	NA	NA	CASSVFGPGEAFF	TGTGCCAGCAGCGTATTTGGCCCGGGTGAAGCTTTCTTT
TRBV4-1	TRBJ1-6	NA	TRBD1	CASSRIRGDNSPLHF	TGCGCCAGCAGCCGGATCAGGGGGGATAATTCACCCCTCCACTTT